Shown below are 9 T cell receptor beta chains from a single sample sequenced in a study of blood T cells in healthy people across ages. With a J-beta primer mix and a sample-barcoded 5' primer, a second PCR ran about 6 to 11 cycles. TCRdb passed the 5' RACE reads through MiXCR, listing each CDR3 protein once. The sample holds around 620,000 distinct CDR3 sequences, 27% seen once. The sequenced sample consisted of blood. The receptors stem from a woman aged 70-85 years in good health.

This clonotype has a count of ten or more. The V gene is TRBV7-8, the J gene TRBJ2-4; TRBD1 matches 10 bases. Germline CDR1 is SGHVS and CDR2 is FQNEAQ. This CDR3 has 15 residues. V trimming: 5 bases; J trimming: 7 bases; junction bases outside the gene matches: 8. CDR3 nucleotide sequence: TGTGCCAGCAGCCCAATTCCGGGACAGGGGAACATTCAGTACTTC. Translated, it gives CASSPIPGQGNIQYF.

The chain has TRBV20-1 and TRBJ1-4; possibly TRBD1 for D (5 bases). The length of the CDR3 is 14 residues. The germline gives CDR1 DFQATT, CDR2 SNEGSKA (reference sequence). V dropped 0 bases and J dropped 7 bases, with 12 bases sitting between them. The DNA of the CDR3 is TGCAGTGCTAGAGATCCGCCAGGGACTGAAAAACTGTTTTTT. Its protein is CSARDPPGTEKLFF.

The V call is TRBV5-1, the J call TRBJ1-1; TRBD1 aligns across 9 bases. V dropped 3 bases and J dropped 9; count of bases not matched to a gene: 12. CDR1 and CDR2 (germline): SGHRS, YFSETQ. This CDR3 spans 15 amino acids. CDR3 in amino acids: CASSSRLGQGTQAFF. CDR3 nucleotide sequence: TGCGCCAGCAGCTCCCGGTTAGGACAGGGGACCCAAGCTTTCTTT.

In its sample, this clonotype was seen a few times. V is TRBV27 and J is TRBJ1-4; tentative D call: TRBD1 (5 bases). V dropped 6 bases and J dropped 8 bases, with 13 bases sitting between them. The CDR3 sequence is 13 residues long. CDR1 MNHEY and CDR2 SMNVEV come from the germline V gene (reference sequence). The CDR3: CASSPLGGEKLFF. DNA of the CDR3: TGTGCCAGCAGCCCTCTCGGGGGAGAAAAACTGTTTTTT.

V usage is TRBV2 and J usage is TRBJ2-3, with D perhaps TRBD2 (5 bases). V was clipped by 7 bases and J by 6 bases, with 17 bases between them. CDR3 length: 14 amino acids. CDR1 is SNHLY and CDR2 is FYNNEI in the germline V gene. The CDR3 coding sequence is TGTGCCAGCAATCAACTTTTGCGAGGGGATACGCAGTATTTT. It specifies CASNQLLRGDTQYF.

This clonotype has only a few counts. The chain combines TRBV29-1 with TRBJ1-4, with 7 bases lining up with TRBD1. The CDR3 is made up of 11 amino acids. V was clipped by 5 bases and J by 8 bases; unmatched bases: 2. CDR1 is SQVTM and CDR2 is ANQGSEA in the germline V gene. The CDR3 region is CSVLQGEKLFF. CDR3 coding DNA: TGCAGCGTTTTACAGGGGGAAAAACTGTTTTTT. The full variable domain, in which reference TRBV29-1 and TRBJ1-4 provide the parts outside the CDR3, is SAVISQKPSRDICQRGTSLTIQCQVDSQVTMMFWYRQQPGQSLTLIATANQGSEATYESGFVIDKFPISRPNLTFSTLTVSNMSPEDSSIYLCSVLQGEKLFFGSGTQLSVL.

This clonotype was counted once. The chain joins TRBV29-1 to TRBJ2-3; unclear D gene. Germline assignment: CDR1 SQVTM and CDR2 ANQGSEA. The CDR3 covers 13 residues. Trimming shortened V by 4 bases and J by 5 bases, and 13 bases separated the two germline ends. The DNA of the CDR3 is TGCAGCGTTGTCGCTCTCTTGGGAGATACGCAGTATTTT. It translates to CSVVALLGDTQYF.

This clonotype was observed a handful of times. At one end the junction does not follow the germline gene, possibly because of a read error. The chain carries TRBV6-6 and TRBJ1-6, with D unclear. The germline CDR1 and CDR2 sequences are MNHNY and SVGAGI (reference sequence). The CDR3 spans 14 residues. As DNA, the CDR3 is TGTGCCAGCAGTTACGCAGCGAGAAATTCACCACTCCACTTT. It specifies CASSYAARNSPLHF.

This sequence joins TRBV29-1 and TRBJ1-4; no clear D. With 8 bases removed from V and 7 bases from J, the gap between germline ends came to 17 bases. The CDR3 runs 13 residues. Germline V gene data show CDR1 as SQVTM and CDR2 as ANQGSEA. The chain's CDR3 is CSIVEVTGEKLFF. The CDR3 region has the DNA TGCAGCATTGTGGAGGTAACGGGTGAAAAACTGTTTTTT.